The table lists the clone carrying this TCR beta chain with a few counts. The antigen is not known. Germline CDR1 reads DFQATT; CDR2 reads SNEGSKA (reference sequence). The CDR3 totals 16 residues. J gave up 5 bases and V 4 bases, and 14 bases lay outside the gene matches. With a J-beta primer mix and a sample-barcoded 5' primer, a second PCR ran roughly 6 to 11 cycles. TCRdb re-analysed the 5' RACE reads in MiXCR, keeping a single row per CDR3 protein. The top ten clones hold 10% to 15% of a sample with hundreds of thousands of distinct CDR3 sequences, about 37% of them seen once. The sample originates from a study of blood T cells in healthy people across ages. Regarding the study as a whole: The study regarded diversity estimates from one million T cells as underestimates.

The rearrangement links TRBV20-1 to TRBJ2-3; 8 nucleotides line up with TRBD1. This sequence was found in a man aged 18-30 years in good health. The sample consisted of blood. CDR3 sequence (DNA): TGCAGTGCTATTACCGATGACAGGGGATATGGAGATACGCAGTATTTT. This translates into CSAITDDRGYGDTQYF.